This is a list of T cell receptor beta chains from one sample in a study of T-cell reconstitution after alpha-beta-depleted transplantation in children. One entry per CDR3 protein results from TCRdb running MiXCR on the PCR reads. The sample contains a few hundred thousand distinct CDR3 sequences, roughly 14% of which appear only once. Material: PBMCs, obtained from the stem cell graft. Receptor source: a human donor who donated a stem cell graft to a child with Fanconi anemia. Both conserved end residues are part of each CDR3. D genes are given only for firm matches. Only some rows state a clone size, as once, few, many or a class for expanded clones.

DNA: TGCAGCGTTGCCCCCTCCTACAATGAGCAGTTCTTC
CDR3: CSVAPSYNEQFF
size: few
V: TRBV29-1
J: TRBJ2-1
D: .

DNA: TGTGCCAGCAGTCCCTCGGCAGGGCATAGCAATCAGCCCCAGCATTTT
CDR3: CASSPSAGHSNQPQHF
size: .
V: TRBV27
J: TRBJ1-5
D: .

DNA: TGCAGTGCTAGAGTCGGGACAGGGGACGGCTACACCTTC
CDR3: CSARVGTGDGYTF
size: many
V: TRBV20-1
J: TRBJ1-2
D: TRBD1

DNA: TGTGCCAGCAGCAGACCGGGACAGGTTGATTCACCCCTCCACTTT
CDR3: CASSRPGQVDSPLHF
size: few
V: TRBV7-9
J: TRBJ1-6
D: TRBD1

DNA: TGTGCCAGCAGAAACCGTTACGAAGTCCTGGACAGGGGACGCAATGAGCAGTTCTTC
CDR3: CASRNRYEVLDRGRNEQFF
size: many
V: TRBV6-2/TRBV6-3
J: TRBJ2-1
D: TRBD1

DNA: TGTGCCAGCAGCTTAGGTAACGCGGGGAGAGATACGCAGTATTTT
CDR3: CASSLGNAGRDTQYF
size: many
V: TRBV7-2
J: TRBJ2-3
D: .

DNA: TGTGCCAGCAGACAACAGGGGATGGGGACCCAGTACTTC
CDR3: CASRQQGMGTQYF
size: .
V: TRBV2
J: TRBJ2-5
D: TRBD1

DNA: TGTGCCAGCACCCTGACCGTAAGCTCCTACAATGAGCAGTTCTTC
CDR3: CASTLTVSSYNEQFF
size: .
V: TRBV4-2
J: TRBJ2-1
D: .

DNA: TGTGCCAGTCACAGGGACGCGAACACCGGGGAGCTGTTTTTT
CDR3: CASHRDANTGELFF
size: .
V: TRBV2
J: TRBJ2-2
D: .

DNA: TGTGCCAGCAGCACGGGACTAGCGGGGGTATCAGATACGCAGTATTTT
CDR3: CASSTGLAGVSDTQYF
size: many
V: TRBV7-9
J: TRBJ2-3
D: TRBD2

DNA: TGTGCCAGCTCACCACCAACGGCTCTTCAGGGTACTGAAGCTTTCTTT
CDR3: CASSPPTALQGTEAFF
size: .
V: TRBV18
J: TRBJ1-1
D: .

DNA: TGTGCCAGCAGCCTCCTCACTACAGGGGGGAACACTGAAGCTTTCTTT
CDR3: CASSLLTTGGNTEAFF
size: few
V: TRBV9
J: TRBJ1-1
D: TRBD1

DNA: TGTGCCAGCAGCCCACTCCCGACAGCTGAAGCTTTCTTT
CDR3: CASSPLPTAEAFF
size: .
V: TRBV13
J: TRBJ1-1
D: .

DNA: TGCGCCAGCCGAGATCAGGGGGGCGACACCGGGGAGCTGTTTTTT
CDR3: CASRDQGGDTGELFF
size: .
V: TRBV4-3
J: TRBJ2-2
D: .

DNA: TGTGCCAGCAGCGAGGAGGAGATCTACTATGGCTACACCTTC
CDR3: CASSEEEIYYGYTF
size: few
V: TRBV6-1
J: TRBJ1-2
D: .

DNA: TGTGCCAGCAGCCTCCCGGGACAGTCCTCCTACAATGAGCAGTTCTTC
CDR3: CASSLPGQSSYNEQFF
size: few
V: TRBV5-4
J: TRBJ2-1
D: TRBD1

DNA: TGCGCCAGCAGGGTCGGGGCTGGGAACACTGAAGCTTTCTTT
CDR3: CASRVGAGNTEAFF
size: few
V: TRBV5-1
J: TRBJ1-1
D: .

DNA: TGTGCCTGGACCTCAAGCCAGTACTATGGCTACACCTTC
CDR3: CAWTSSQYYGYTF
size: .
V: TRBV30
J: TRBJ1-2
D: .

DNA: TGCGCCAGCAGCCAAGACCTCGACAGGGACAATGAGCAGTTCTTC
CDR3: CASSQDLDRDNEQFF
size: few
V: TRBV4-3
J: TRBJ2-1
D: TRBD1

DNA: TGCAGCGTTGTAGCGAACACTGAAGCTTTCTTT
CDR3: CSVVANTEAFF
size: .
V: TRBV29-1
J: TRBJ1-1
D: .